These 10 T cell receptor beta chains were all obtained from the same sample, sequenced in a study of cytomegalovirus exposure and HLA in healthy donors. The PCR used 60 Vbeta and 13 Jbeta primers. The repertoire was sequenced with immunoSEQ multiplex PCR; TCRdb's copy has only in-frame clones and lacks some. The sample has 72,000 or so clones; 70% to 75% are singletons. Sequencing was done on a sample of PBMCs. These receptors all come from a human donor in good health.

The gene calls are TRBV6-1 and TRBJ2-7, with TRBD1 identical over 7 bases. The CDR3 has 14 amino acids. Germline V gene sequence: CDR1 MNHNS, CDR2 SASEGT. After removal of 7 bases from V and 2 bases from J, the junction contained 8 bases not matched to a gene. The CDR3: CASTQTGKAYEQYF. The CDR3 DNA sequence: TGTGCCAGCACCCAGACAGGGAAGGCCTACGAGCAGTACTTC.

The V gene is TRBV5-1, the J gene TRBJ1-1; tentatively, D is TRBD1 (6 bases). Germline loops: CDR1 SGHRS, CDR2 YFSETQ. V lost 4 bases and J 1 base, leaving 17 bases between the germline ends. CDR3 length equals 16 residues. As DNA, the CDR3 is TGCGCCAGCAGCGCGAACCTGGACAGATCGAACACTGAAGCTTTCTTT. It specifies CASSANLDRSNTEAFF. The full variable domain, its missing parts supplied by reference TRBV5-1 and TRBJ1-1, is KAGVTQTPRYLIKTRGQQVTLSCSPISGHRSVSWYQQTPGQGLQFLFEYFSETQRNKGNFPGRFSGRQFSNSRSEMNVSTLELGDSALYLCASSANLDRSNTEAFFGQGTRLTVV.

This clone is medium-sized by share. The chain couples TRBV5-6 to TRBJ1-4; D is unresolved. Per the germline V gene, CDR1 is SGHDT and CDR2 is YYEEEE. Trimming removed 1 base at V and 8 bases at J, with 9 bases between. The CDR3 runs 13 residues. The CDR3 spells CASSLRGLEKLFF. DNA of the CDR3: TGTGCCAGCAGCTTGCGGGGTTTGGAAAAACTGTTTTTT. The full variable domain, with the rest looked up from reference TRBV5-6 and TRBJ1-4, is DAGVTQSPTHLIKTRGQQVTLRCSPKSGHDTVSWYQQALGQGPQFIFQYYEEEERQRGNFPDRFSGHQFPNYSSELNVNALLLGDSALYLCASSLRGLEKLFFGSGTQLSVL.

The V gene is TRBV14, the J gene TRBJ2-1; D gene ambiguous. This CDR3 contains 13 residues. CDR1 is SGHDN and CDR2 is FVKESK in the germline V gene. Deletions cut 0 bases from V and 7 bases from J, with 7 bases between. CDR3 residues: CASSQDRVNEQFF. CDR3 nucleotide sequence: TGTGCCAGCAGCCAAGATCGGGTTAATGAGCAGTTCTTC. The full variable domain, rest sourced from reference TRBV14 and TRBJ2-1, is EAGVTQFPSHSVIEKGQTVTLRCDPISGHDNLYWYRRVMGKEIKFLLHFVKESKQDESGMPNNRFLAERTGGTYSTLKVQPAELEDSGVYFCASSQDRVNEQFFGPGTRLTVL.

Here the CDR3 DNA reads TGCGCCAGCAGCTATCGAACGGGAACAGGGACTAAGGGTACCTACAATGAGCAGTTCTTC. Translating gives CASSYRTGTGTKGTYNEQFF. The chain recombines TRBV4-1 with TRBJ2-1; TRBD2 is a possible D gene (7 bases). Germline assignment: CDR1 MGHRA and CDR2 YSYEKL. Trimming took 5 bases from V and 2 from J, leaving 28 bases between them. The CDR3 has 20 amino acids.

The chain combines TRBV30 with TRBJ1-3; no clear D gene. V lost 5 bases and J lost 0, with 17 bases in between. The CDR3 loop spans 16 amino acids. Per germline, CDR1 GTSNPN and CDR2 SVGIG (reference sequence). The CDR3 bases are TGTGCCTGGCGGTCACTTCAGGTTTTCTCTGGAAACACCATATATTTT. Translating gives CAWRSLQVFSGNTIYF.

CDR3 sequence (DNA): TGTGCCAGCTCACCAGGAGAAGAGGGCTACACCTTC. It encodes CASSPGEEGYTF. The chain uses TRBV18 and TRBJ1-2; no firm D call. The CDR3 extends over 12 amino acids. Germline assignment: CDR1 KGHSH and CDR2 LQKENI. V lost 2 bases and J lost 8, with 9 bases in between.

The J gene is TRBJ2-5, the V gene TRBV13; a possible D gene is TRBD2 (7 bases). CDR1 is PRHDT, CDR2 FYEKMQ, per germline (reference sequence). V was clipped by 5 bases and J by 5 bases, with 18 bases between them. The CDR3 loop spans 15 amino acids. CDR3 in amino acids: CASSPMRGGMETQYF. The CDR3 DNA sequence: TGTGCCAGCAGCCCCATGAGGGGGGGTATGGAGACCCAGTACTTC.

The V gene is TRBV7-3, the J gene TRBJ2-2; 10 positions agree with TRBD1. There are 17 residues in the CDR3. Germline CDR1 SGHTA, CDR2 FQGTGA. V lost 2 bases to trimming and J lost 5 bases; unmatched junction nucleotides: 8. The DNA for the CDR3 is TGTGCCAGCAGCTTAGCACCGGGACAGGGGACAACCGGGGAGCTGTTTTTT. It specifies CASSLAPGQGTTGELFF.

This clone was seen a handful of times. V gene TRBV5-4 combines with J gene TRBJ2-5; 9 bases are shared with TRBD1. The CDR3 spans 16 residues. The V and J ends lost 0 bases and 0 bases, in that order; junction bases with no gene match: 3. Germline CDR1 reads SGHNT; CDR2 reads YYREEE (reference sequence). CDR3 in DNA: TGTGCCAGCAGCTTGGGGGACAGGGAGTACCAAGAGACCCAGTACTTC. Translated: CASSLGDREYQETQYF.